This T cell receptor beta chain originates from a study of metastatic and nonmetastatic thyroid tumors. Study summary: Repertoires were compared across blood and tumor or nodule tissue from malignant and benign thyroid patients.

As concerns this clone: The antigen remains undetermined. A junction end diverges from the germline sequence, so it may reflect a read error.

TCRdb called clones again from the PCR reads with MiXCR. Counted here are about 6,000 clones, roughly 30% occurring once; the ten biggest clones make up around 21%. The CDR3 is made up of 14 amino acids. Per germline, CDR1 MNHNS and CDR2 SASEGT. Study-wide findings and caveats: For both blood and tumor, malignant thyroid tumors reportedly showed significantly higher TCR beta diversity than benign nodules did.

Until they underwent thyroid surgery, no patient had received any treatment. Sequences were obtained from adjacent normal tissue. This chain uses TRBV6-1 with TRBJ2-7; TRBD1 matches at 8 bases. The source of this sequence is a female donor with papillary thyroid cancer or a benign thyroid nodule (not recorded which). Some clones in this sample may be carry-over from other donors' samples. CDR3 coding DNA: TGTGCCAGAAGTGTCGGACAGGGTCCCTACGATCATTACTTC. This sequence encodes CARSVGQGPYDHYF.